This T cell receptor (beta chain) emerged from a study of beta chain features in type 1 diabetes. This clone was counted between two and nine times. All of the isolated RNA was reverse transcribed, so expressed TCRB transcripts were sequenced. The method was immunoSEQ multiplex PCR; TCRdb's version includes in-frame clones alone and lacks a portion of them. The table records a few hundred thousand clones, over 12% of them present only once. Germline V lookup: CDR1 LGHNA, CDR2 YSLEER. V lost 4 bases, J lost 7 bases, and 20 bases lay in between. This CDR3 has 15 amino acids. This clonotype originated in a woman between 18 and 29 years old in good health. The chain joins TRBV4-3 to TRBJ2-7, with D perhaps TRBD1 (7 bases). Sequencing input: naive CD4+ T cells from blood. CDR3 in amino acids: CASSPGGRNLGEQYF. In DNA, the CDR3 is TGCGCCAGCAGCCCAGGGGGGCGGAACCTAGGAGAGCAGTACTTC.